This T cell receptor (beta chain) was sequenced in a study of kidney transplant recipient with SARS-CoV-2 infection. This CDR3 comprises 17 residues. Between the trimmed V and J ends, which lost 5 bases and 4 bases, there was a span of 23 bases. CDR1 and CDR2 (germline): MNHEY, SVGAGI. At least ten counts were recorded for this clonotype. TCRdb reanalysed the reads using MiXCR and keeps one entry per CDR3 protein. Altogether some 220,000 distinct CDR3 sequences are present, 25% to 35% being singletons, with the ten largest covering less than 8.5%. This receptor was identified in a male patient between 25 and 39 years old who had COVID-19 and was a kidney transplant recipient. Some T cells may be provided by the graft donor. This specimen consisted of a blood sample, obtained at baseline and between days 110 and 120 from a kidney transplant recipient. The rearrangement links TRBV6-5 to TRBJ1-2; D remains unclear. The CDR3 sequence: CASSLAISMRKTYGYTF. CDR3 nucleotides: TGTGCCAGCAGTCTTGCAATCTCTATGCGAAAGACCTATGGCTACACCTTC.